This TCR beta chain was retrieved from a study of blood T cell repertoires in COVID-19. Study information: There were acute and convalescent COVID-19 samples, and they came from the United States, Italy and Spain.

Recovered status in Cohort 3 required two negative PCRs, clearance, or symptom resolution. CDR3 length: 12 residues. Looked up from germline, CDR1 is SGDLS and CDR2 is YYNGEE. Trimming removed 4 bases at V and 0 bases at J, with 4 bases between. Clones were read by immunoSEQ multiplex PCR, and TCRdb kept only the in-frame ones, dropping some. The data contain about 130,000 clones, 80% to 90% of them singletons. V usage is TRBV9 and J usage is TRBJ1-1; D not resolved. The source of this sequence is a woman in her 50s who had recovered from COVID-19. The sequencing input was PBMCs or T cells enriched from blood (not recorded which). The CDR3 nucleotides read TGTGCCAGCAGCCCAGTGAACACTGAAGCTTTCTTT. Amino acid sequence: CASSPVNTEAFF.